This TCR beta chain was observed in a study of shared clonotypes between healthy human individuals. Study-wide background: For every donor, three CD4 naive, three CD4 memory, two CD8 naive and one CD8 memory plates were used.

The CDR3 is 15 amino acids. J was trimmed by 6 bases and V by 5 bases; bases with no gene match: 13. Per the germline V gene, CDR1 is PRHDT and CDR2 is FYEKMQ (reference sequence). Study outcomes and limitations: Represented diversity, genetic and exposure-history alike, was limited by few donors.

Concerning this clone: Its antigen remains unknown.

Here immunoSEQ multiplex PCR was the method, and the copy in TCRdb shows in-frame clones only, minus some. This table has some 500,000 clones, about 96% appearing once. V is TRBV13 and J is TRBJ2-7; TRBD1 matches 7 bases. The sequence was collected from a woman aged 30 to 39 in good health. The sample taken for sequencing was naive CD4+ T cells sorted from blood. Sample subset: CD45RA+ positively selected. The CDR3 DNA is TGTGCCAGCAGCACGACGGGACAGCCCCCTGCCGAGCAGTACTTC. This encodes CASSTTGQPPAEQYF. Supplemented by reference TRBV13 and TRBJ2-7, the full variable domain reads AAGVIQSPRHLIKEKRETATLKCYPIPRHDTVYWYQQGPGQDPQFLISFYEKMQSDKGSIPDRFSAQQFSDYHSELNMSSLELGDSALYFCASSTTGQPPAEQYFGPGTRLTVT.